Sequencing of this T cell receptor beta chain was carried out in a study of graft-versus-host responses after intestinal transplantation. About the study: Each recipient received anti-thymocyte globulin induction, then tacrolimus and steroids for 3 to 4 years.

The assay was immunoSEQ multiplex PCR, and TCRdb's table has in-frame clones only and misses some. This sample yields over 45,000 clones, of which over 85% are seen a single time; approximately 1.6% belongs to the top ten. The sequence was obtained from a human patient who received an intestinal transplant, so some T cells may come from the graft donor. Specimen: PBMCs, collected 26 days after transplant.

The CDR3 nucleotides are TGTGCCAGCAGCTTTAGCGGGGGCAATGAGCAGTTCTTC. Its protein product is CASSFSGGNEQFF. The chain combines TRBV11-2 with TRBJ2-1; 9 bases fit TRBD2. Germline CDR1 SGHAT, CDR2 FQNNGV. This CDR3 spans 13 amino acids. V dropped 3 bases and J dropped 6; count of bases not matched to a gene: 0.